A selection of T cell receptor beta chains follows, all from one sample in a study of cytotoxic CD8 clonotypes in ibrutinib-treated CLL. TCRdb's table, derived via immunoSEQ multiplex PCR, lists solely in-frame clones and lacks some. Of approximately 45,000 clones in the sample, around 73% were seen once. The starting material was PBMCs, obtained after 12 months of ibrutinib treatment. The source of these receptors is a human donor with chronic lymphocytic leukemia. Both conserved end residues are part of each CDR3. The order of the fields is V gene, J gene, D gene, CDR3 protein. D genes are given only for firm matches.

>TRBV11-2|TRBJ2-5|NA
CASSLESEKETQYF
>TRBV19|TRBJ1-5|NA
CASIGNSNQPQHF
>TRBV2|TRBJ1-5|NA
CASSARAVFQAQHF
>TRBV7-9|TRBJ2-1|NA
CASSLLGDEQFF
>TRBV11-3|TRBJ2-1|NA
CASSKGAYNEQFF
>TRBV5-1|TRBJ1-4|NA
CASSFYQGTNEKLFF
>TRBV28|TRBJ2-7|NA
CASRGRAVLAYEQYF
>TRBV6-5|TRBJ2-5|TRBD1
CASSPRTGLQETQYF
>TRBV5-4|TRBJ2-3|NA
CASSDISSDTQYF
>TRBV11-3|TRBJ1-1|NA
CASSLLGNTEAFF
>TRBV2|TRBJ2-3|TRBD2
CASSTLAGGVISTDTQYF
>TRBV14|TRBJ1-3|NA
CASSHRDKLWHTIYF
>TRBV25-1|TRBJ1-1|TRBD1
CASSARTGWKKNTEAFF
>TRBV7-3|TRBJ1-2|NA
CASSFTRSNYGYTF